The clone carrying this T cell receptor beta chain came up once. Repertoires were generated with immunoSEQ multiplex PCR, while TCRdb's copy carries only in-frame clones and drops some. The sample yields approximately 210,000 clones, roughly four fifths seen once. These data come from a study of blood T cell repertoires in COVID-19. CDR1 and CDR2 from the germline V gene are SQVTM and ANQGSEA. This CDR3 is built from 13 residues. Trimming at V came to 6 bases and at J to 4 bases, leaving 8 bases not matched to a gene. The clonotype comes from a woman between 40 and 50 years old with acute or convalescent COVID-19. Material for sequencing was peripheral blood. This chain links TRBV29-1 with TRBJ1-2; 7 nucleotides line up with TRBD1. Here the CDR3 reads CSVLGQAGYGYTF. CDR3 nucleotides: TGCAGCGTCCTTGGACAGGCAGGCTATGGCTACACCTTC.